This T cell receptor (beta chain) was obtained from a study of blood T cell repertoires in COVID-19. In the study overall: Acute and convalescent COVID-19 specimens originated in the United States, Italy and Spain. Nucleic acid was either cDNA or gDNA, and it came from T cells, B-cell-depleted T cells, or PBMCs.

Authors' data handling: Reference gene primer amplification gave estimated nucleated cell counts. Clones were read by immunoSEQ multiplex PCR, and TCRdb kept only the in-frame ones, dropping some. The V and J calls and the clone size are those of that table, but D and trimming were determined from the DNA. The table records about 180,000 clones, about four fifths of them present only once. The V end lost 6 bases, the J end lost 0 bases, and 11 bases lay between the germline ends. Germline V gives CDR1 MNHNY, CDR2 SVGAGI (reference sequence). This CDR3 is 15 amino acids long. The receptor comes from a man aged 65-85 years with active or convalescent COVID-19. Source material: peripheral blood. The V call is TRBV6-6, the J call TRBJ2-2, with D tentatively TRBD1 (6 bases). In DNA form, the CDR3 reads TGTGCCAGCAGCCCCCGGACAGCGAACACCGGGGAGCTGTTTTTT. This codes for CASSPRTANTGELFF.